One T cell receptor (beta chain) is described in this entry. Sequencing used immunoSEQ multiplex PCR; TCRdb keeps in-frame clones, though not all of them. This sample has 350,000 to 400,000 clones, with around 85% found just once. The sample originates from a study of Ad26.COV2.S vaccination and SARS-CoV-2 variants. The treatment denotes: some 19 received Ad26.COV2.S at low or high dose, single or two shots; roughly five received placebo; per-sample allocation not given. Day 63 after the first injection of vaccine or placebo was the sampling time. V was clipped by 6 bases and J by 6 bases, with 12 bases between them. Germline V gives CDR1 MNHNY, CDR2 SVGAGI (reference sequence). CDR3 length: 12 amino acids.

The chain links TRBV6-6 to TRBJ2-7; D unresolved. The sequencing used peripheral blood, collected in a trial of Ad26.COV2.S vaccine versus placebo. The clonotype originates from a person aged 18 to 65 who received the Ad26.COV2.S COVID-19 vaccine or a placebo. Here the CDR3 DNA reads TGTGCCAGCAGGCCCGACTCTGTCGAGCAGTACTTC. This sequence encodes CASRPDSVEQYF.